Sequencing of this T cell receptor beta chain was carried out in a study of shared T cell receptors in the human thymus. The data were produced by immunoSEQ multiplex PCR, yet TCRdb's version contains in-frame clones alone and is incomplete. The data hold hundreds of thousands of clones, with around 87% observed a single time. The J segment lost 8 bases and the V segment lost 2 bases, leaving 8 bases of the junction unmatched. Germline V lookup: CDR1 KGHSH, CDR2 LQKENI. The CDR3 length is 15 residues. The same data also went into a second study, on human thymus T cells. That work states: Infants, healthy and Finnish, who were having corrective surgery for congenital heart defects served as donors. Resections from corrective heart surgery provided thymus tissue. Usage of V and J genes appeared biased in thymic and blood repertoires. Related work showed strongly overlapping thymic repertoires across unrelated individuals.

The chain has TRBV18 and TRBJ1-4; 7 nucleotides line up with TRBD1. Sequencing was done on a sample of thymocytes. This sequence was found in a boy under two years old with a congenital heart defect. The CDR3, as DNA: TGTGCCAGCTCACCATCCGACAGGGCCGGGGAAAAACTGTTTTTT. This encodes CASSPSDRAGEKLFF.